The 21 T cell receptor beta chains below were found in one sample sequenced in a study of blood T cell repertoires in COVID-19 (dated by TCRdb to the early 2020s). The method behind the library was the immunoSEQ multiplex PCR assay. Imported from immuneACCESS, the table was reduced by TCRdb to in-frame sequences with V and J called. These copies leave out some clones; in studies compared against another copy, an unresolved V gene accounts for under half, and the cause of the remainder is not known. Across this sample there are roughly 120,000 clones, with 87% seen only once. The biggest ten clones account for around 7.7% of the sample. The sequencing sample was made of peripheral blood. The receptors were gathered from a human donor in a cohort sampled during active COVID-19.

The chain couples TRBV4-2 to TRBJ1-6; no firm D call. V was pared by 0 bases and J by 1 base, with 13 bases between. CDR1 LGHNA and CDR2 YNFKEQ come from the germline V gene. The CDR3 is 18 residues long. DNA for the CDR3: TGTGCCAGCAGCCAAGAACCCCCGATCGGTTCCTATAATTCACCCCTCCACTTT. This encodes CASSQEPPIGSYNSPLHF.

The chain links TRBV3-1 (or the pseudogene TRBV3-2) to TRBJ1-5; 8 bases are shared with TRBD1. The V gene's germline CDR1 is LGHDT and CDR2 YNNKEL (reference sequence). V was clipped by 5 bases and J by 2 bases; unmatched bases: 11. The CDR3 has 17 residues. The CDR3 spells CASSARTGRGGNQPQHF. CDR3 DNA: TGTGCCAGCAGCGCAAGGACAGGGCGTGGTGGCAATCAGCCCCAGCATTTT.

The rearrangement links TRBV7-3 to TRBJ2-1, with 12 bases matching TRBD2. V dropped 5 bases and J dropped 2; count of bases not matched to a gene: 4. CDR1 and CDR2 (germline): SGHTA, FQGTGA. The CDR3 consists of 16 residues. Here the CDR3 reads CASSPTSGGTYNEQFF. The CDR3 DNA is TGTGCCAGCAGCCCGACTAGCGGGGGAACCTACAATGAGCAGTTCTTC. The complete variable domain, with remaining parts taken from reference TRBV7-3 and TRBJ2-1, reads GAGVSQTPSNKVTEKGKYVELRCDPISGHTALYWYRQSLGQGPEFLIYFQGTGAADDSGLPNDRFFAVRPEGSVSTLKIQRTERGDSAVYLCASSPTSGGTYNEQFFGPGTRLTVL.

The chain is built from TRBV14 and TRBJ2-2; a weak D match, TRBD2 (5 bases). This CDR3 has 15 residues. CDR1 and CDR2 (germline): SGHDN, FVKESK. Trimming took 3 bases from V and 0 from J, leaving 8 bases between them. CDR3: CASSHGLPNTGELFF. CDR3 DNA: TGTGCCAGCAGCCACGGACTGCCGAACACCGGGGAGCTGTTTTTT.

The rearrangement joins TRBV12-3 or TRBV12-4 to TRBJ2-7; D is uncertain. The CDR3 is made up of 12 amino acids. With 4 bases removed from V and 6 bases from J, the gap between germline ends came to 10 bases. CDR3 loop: CASSSPSFEQYF. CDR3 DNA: TGTGCCAGCAGTTCTCCCTCTTTCGAGCAGTACTTC.

DNA of the CDR3: TGCGCCAGCAGCGAGACACAGGGGCGCTCCTACGAGCAGTACTTC. Protein sequence: CASSETQGRSYEQYF. V gene TRBV5-1 combines with J gene TRBJ2-7, with 7 positions matching TRBD1. Germline CDR1 and CDR2: SGHRS and YFSETQ. CDR3 length: 15 amino acids. After removal of 4 bases from V and 0 bases from J, the junction contained 7 bases not matched to a gene.

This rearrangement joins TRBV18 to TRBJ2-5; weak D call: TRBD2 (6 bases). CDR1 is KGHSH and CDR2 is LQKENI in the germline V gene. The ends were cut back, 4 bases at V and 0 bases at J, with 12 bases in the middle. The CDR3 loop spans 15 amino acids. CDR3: CASSRGLLYQETQYF. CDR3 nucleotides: TGTGCCAGCTCACGTGGACTACTCTACCAAGAGACCCAGTACTTC. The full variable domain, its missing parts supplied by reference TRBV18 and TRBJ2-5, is NAGVMQNPRHLVRRRGQEARLRCSPMKGHSHVYWYRQLPEEGLKFMVYLQKENIIDESGMPKERFSAEFPKEGPSILRIQQVVRGDSAAYFCASSRGLLYQETQYFGPGTRLLVL.

The CDR3 sequence: CASSQAQGNGYTF. CDR3 coding DNA: TGCGCCAGCAGCCAAGCACAGGGGAATGGCTACACCTTC. The chain recombines TRBV4-1 with TRBJ1-2; 7 bases fit TRBD1. Per the germline V gene, CDR1 is MGHRA and CDR2 is YSYEKL. The CDR3 is 13 amino acids. The V segment lost 1 base and the J segment 6 bases; nucleotides outside the gene matches: 2.

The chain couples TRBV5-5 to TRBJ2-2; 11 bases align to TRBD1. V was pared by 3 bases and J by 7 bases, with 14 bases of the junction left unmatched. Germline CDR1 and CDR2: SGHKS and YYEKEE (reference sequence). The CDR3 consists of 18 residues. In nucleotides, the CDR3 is TGTGCCAGCAGCTGGCCCCCCGGGACAGGGGGTGTCAGCGGGGAGCTGTTTTTT. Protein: CASSWPPGTGGVSGELFF.

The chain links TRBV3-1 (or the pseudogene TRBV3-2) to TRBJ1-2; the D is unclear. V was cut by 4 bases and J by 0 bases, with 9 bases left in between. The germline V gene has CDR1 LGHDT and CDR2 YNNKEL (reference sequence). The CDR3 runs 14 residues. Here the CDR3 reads CASSPLASNYGYTF. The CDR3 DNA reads TGTGCCAGCAGCCCCCTGGCTTCTAACTATGGCTACACCTTC.

The CDR3 sequence is CASRGREQGYTQYF. For the CDR3, the DNA is TGTGCCAGCCGGGGGAGGGAACAGGGATATACGCAGTATTTT. The chain employs TRBV27 and TRBJ2-3; tentative D call: TRBD2 (7 bases). CDR1 and CDR2 (germline): MNHEY, SMNVEV (reference sequence). Trimming removed 8 bases from V and 7 bases from J, with 19 bases in between. The CDR3 has 14 residues.

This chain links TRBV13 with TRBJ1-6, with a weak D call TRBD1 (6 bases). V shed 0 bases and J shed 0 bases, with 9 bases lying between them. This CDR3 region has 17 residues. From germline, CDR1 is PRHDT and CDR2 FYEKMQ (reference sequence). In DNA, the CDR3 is TGTGCCAGCAGCTTAGGGCAGGGGAGCTCCTATAATTCACCCCTCCACTTT. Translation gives CASSLGQGSSYNSPLHF.

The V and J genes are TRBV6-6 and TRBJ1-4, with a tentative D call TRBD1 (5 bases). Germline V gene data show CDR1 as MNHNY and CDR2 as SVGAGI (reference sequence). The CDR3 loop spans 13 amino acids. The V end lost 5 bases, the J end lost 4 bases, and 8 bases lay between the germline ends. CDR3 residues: CASSDSNNEKLFF. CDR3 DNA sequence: TGTGCCAGCAGTGACAGCAATAATGAAAAACTGTTTTTT.

CDR3 sequence reads: CASSHGRRLTNEKLFF. CDR3 DNA: TGTGCCAGCAGCCACGGGAGAAGACTAACTAATGAAAAACTGTTTTTT. The chain has TRBV28 and TRBJ1-4; D unclear. This CDR3 comprises 16 residues. Trimming pared 6 bases from V and 1 base from J, leaving 15 bases between. CDR1 is MDHEN and CDR2 is SYDVKM in the germline V gene. Full variable domain (missing parts from reference TRBV28 and TRBJ1-4): DVKVTQSSRYLVKRTGEKVFLECVQDMDHENMFWYRQDPGLGLRLIYFSYDVKMKEKGDIPEGYSVSREKKERFSLILESASTNQTSMYLCASSHGRRLTNEKLFFGSGTQLSVL.

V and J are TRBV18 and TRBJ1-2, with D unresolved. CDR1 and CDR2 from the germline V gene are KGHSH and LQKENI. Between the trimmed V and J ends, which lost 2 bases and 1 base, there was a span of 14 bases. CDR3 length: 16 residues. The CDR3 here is CASSPSRATHNYGYTF. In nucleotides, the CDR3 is TGTGCCAGCTCACCATCCCGCGCAACCCATAACTATGGCTACACCTTC.

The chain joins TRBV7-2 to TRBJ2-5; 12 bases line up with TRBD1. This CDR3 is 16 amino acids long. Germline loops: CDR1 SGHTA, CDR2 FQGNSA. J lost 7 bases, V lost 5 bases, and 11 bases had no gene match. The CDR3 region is CASSQTGTGGAGTQYF. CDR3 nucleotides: TGTGCCAGCAGCCAAACCGGGACAGGGGGCGCGGGGACCCAGTACTTC.

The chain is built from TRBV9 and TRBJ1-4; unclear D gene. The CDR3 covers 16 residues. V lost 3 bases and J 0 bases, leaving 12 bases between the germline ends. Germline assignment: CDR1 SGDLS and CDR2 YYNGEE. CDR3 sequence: CASSAGPLATNEKLFF. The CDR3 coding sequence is TGTGCCAGCAGCGCGGGTCCGCTTGCAACTAATGAAAAACTGTTTTTT.

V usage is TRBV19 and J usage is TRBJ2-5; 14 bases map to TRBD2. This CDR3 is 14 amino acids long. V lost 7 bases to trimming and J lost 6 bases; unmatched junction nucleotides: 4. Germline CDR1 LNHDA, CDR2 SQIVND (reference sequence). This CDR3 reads CASMGTSGSQTQYF. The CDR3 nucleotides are TGTGCCAGTATGGGGACTAGCGGGAGCCAGACCCAGTACTTC.

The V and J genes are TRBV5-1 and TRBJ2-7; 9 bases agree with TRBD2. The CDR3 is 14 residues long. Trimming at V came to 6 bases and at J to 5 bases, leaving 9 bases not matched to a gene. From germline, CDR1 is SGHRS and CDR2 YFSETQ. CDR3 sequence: CASNSASGNHEQYF. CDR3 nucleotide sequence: TGCGCCAGCAATAGTGCTAGCGGGAATCACGAGCAGTACTTC.

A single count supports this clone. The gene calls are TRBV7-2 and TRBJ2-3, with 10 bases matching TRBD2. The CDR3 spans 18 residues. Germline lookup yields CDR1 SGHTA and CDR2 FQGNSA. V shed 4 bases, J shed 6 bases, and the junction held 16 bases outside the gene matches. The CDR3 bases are TGTGCCAGCAGCTCGTTGGGACTAGCGACCTACATAGGGGATACGCAGTATTTT. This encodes CASSSLGLATYIGDTQYF.

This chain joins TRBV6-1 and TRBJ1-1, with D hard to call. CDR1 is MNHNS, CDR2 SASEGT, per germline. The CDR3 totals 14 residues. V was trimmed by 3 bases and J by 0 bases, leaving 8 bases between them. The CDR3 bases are TGTGCCAGCAGTGACGGGAACATGAACACTGAAGCTTTCTTT. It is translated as CASSDGNMNTEAFF.